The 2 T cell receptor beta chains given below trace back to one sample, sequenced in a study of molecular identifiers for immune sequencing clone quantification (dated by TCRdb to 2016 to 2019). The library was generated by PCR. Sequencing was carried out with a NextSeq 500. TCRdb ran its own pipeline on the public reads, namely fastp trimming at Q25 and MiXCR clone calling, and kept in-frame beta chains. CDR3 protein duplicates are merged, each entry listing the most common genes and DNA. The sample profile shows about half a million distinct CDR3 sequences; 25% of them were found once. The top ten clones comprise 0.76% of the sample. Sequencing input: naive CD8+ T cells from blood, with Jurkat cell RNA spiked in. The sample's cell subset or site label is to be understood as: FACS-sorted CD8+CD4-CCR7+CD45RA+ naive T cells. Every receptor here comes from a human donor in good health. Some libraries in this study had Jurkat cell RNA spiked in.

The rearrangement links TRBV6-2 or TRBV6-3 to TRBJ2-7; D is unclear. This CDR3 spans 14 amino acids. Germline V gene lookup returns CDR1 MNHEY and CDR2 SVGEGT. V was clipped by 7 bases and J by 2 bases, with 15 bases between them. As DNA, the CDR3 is TGTGCCAGCAAAGGCGAAAGCACTGCCTACGAGCAGTACTTC. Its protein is CASKGESTAYEQYF.

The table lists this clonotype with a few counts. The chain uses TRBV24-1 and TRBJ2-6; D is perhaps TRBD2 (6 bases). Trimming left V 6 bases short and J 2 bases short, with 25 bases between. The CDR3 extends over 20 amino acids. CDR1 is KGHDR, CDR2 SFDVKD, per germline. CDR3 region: CATSRGIPGTPDPGANVLTF. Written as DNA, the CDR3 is TGTGCCACCAGTCGGGGGATCCCCGGGACTCCTGATCCTGGGGCCAACGTCCTGACTTTC.